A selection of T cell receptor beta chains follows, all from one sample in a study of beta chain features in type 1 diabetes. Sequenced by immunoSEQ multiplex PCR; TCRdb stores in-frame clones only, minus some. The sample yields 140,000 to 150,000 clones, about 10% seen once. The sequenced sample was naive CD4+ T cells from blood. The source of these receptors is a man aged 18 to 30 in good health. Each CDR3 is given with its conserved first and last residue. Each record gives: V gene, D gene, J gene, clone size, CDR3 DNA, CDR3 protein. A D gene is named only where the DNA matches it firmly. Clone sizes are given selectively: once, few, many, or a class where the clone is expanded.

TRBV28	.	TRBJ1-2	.	TGTGCCAGCTTCGCTACCGGGACTTTCCAGAGCAACTATGGCTACACCTTC	CASFATGTFQSNYGYTF
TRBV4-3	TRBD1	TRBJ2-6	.	TGCGCCAGCAGCCCTCGACAGGGGGCAAAAGATGGGGCCAACGTCCTGACTTTC	CASSPRQGAKDGANVLTF
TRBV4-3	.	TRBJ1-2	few	TGCGCCAGCAGCCAAGAAACGGGGATGGTAGGTGGCTACACCTTC	CASSQETGMVGGYTF
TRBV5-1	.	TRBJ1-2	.	TGCGCCAGCAGCTTGGACAGGGATTATGGCTACACCTTC	CASSLDRDYGYTF
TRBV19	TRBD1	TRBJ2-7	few	TGTGCCAGTAGAGCTCCCGGACAGGGGTACGAGCAGTACTTC	CASRAPGQGYEQYF
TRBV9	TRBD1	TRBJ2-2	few	TGTGCCAGCAGCGTAGCACAGGGGCAGGCCGGGGAGCTGTTTTTT	CASSVAQGQAGELFF
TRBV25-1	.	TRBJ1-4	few	TGTGCCAGCAGTGAAGGGAGCCCGAGTGAAAAACTGTTTTTT	CASSEGSPSEKLFF
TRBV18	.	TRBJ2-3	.	TGTGCCAGCTCACCACGAGGGCAGCGCACCACAGATACGCAGTATTTT	CASSPRGQRTTDTQYF
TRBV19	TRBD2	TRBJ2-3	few	TGTGCCAGTAGACAAAGCGGGGGCACAGATACGCAGTATTTT	CASRQSGGTDTQYF
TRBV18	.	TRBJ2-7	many	TGTGCCAGCTCACCCGGGACAACATCCTACGAGCAGTACTTC	CASSPGTTSYEQYF
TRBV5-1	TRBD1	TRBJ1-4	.	TGCGCCAGCAGCCGGACAGGGGGCGAAGGAAAAGAAAAACTGTTTTTT	CASSRTGGEGKEKLFF
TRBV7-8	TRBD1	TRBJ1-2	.	TGTGCCAGCAGCTCCGACAGGGCCGATGGCTACACCTTC	CASSSDRADGYTF
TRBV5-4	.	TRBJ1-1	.	TGTGCCAGCAGTCCCGAGGATATGAACACTGAAGCTTTCTTT	CASSPEDMNTEAFF
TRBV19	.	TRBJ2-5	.	TGTGCCAGTAGTCAGGGTTTTCCAGAGACCCAGTACTTC	CASSQGFPETQYF
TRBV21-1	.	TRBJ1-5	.	TGTGCCAGCAGCAAAAAAGGACACCTCAATCAGCCCCAGCATTTT	CASSKKGHLNQPQHF
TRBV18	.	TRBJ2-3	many	TGTGCCAGCTCTTCAGCGACTAGCACAGATACGCAGTATTTT	CASSSATSTDTQYF
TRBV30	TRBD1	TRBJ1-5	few	TGTGCCTGGAGTGGACAGGGGTCGCGCAATCAGCCCCAGCATTTT	CAWSGQGSRNQPQHF
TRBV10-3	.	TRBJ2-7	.	TGTGCCATCAGTGAGAGGGGCAGAGACTACGAGCAGTACTTC	CAISERGRDYEQYF
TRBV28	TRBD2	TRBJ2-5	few	TGTGCCAGCAGTACGGGGGGGCTTCAAGAGACCCAGTACTTC	CASSTGGLQETQYF
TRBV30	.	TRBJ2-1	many	TGTGCCTGGAGCACGATCAGCAATGAGCAGTTCTTC	CAWSTISNEQFF
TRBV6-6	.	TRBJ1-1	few	TGTGCCAGCAGTTACCCCAGGATGAACACTGAAGCTTTCTTT	CASSYPRMNTEAFF
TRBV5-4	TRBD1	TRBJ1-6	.	TGTGCCAGCAGCTCCGGGACAGGGTATAATTCACCCCTCCACTTT	CASSSGTGYNSPLHF
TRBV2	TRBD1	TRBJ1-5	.	TGTGCCAGCAGCGGAGAGGACATGAGACAGGGGCATACGCCCCAGCATTTT	CASSGEDMRQGHTPQHF
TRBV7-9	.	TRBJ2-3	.	TGTGCCAGCAGCTTAGTTGAACTCAGCACAGATACGCAGTATTTT	CASSLVELSTDTQYF
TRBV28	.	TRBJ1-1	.	TGTGCCAGCAGTTTACCAGGGTCCGGCACTGAAGCTTTCTTT	CASSLPGSGTEAFF
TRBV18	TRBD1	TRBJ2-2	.	TGTGCCAGCTCACCAATCCCCGGGACAGAGAACACCGGGGAGCTGTTTTTT	CASSPIPGTENTGELFF
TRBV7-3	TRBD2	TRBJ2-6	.	TGTGCCAGCAGCTCGCGACTAGCGGGGGGGCTTGGGGCCAACGTCCTGACTTTC	CASSSRLAGGLGANVLTF